The source of this T cell receptor (beta chain) is a study of T cells after yellow fever vaccination. CDR1 is SQVTM, CDR2 ANQGSEA, per germline. This CDR3 has 12 amino acids. V lost 5 bases to trimming and J lost 4 bases; unmatched junction nucleotides: 4. Concerning this clonotype itself: What it recognizes is unknown.

TCRdb analysed the 5' RACE reads with MiXCR anew, one entry per CDR3 protein. This table has roughly 160,000 distinct CDR3 sequences, about a tenth appearing once. Whole-study results and caveats: Most primary-vaccination clones reappeared after the booster (about 97% CD4, around 88% CD8).

This sequence joins TRBV29-1 and TRBJ2-7; 8 nucleotides line up with TRBD1. The receptor was derived from a man between 18 and 29 years old who received the YFV17D yellow fever vaccine. Sequencing was performed on CD8+ T cells sorted from PBMCs, taken 45 days after the yellow fever booster vaccination. CDR3 loop: CSVQDREYEQYV. CDR3 DNA: TGCAGCGTTCAGGACAGGGAGTACGAGCAGTACGTC.